Following are 31 T cell receptor beta chains from one sample sequenced in a study of OX40 agonist ivuxolimab in advanced cancers. TCRdb's table, derived via immunoSEQ multiplex PCR, lists solely in-frame clones and lacks some. The sample lists about 81,000 clones; around nine tenths were seen once. The source material was CD4+ or CD8+ T cells sorted from blood, sampled in a trial of the OX40 agonist ivuxolimab. These receptors were obtained from an adult with an advanced solid tumor such as melanoma, head and neck, liver or kidney cancer.

This chain joins TRBV29-1 and TRBJ2-7, with 7 bases lining up with TRBD1. Germline trimming cut 4 bases from V and 0 bases from J; bases unmatched to any gene: 12. The CDR3 sequence is 16 residues long. Germline CDR1 is SQVTM and CDR2 is ANQGSEA. The CDR3 loop reads CSVVHTGDRASYEQYF. The DNA for the CDR3 is TGCAGCGTTGTTCACACAGGGGATAGAGCCTCCTACGAGCAGTACTTC.

This sequence joins TRBV6-5 and TRBJ1-1; D ambiguous. Germline CDR1 reads MNHEY; CDR2 reads SVGAGI. The CDR3 sequence is 11 residues long. Trimming took off 8 bases at V and 1 base at J, with 5 bases between the two ends. CDR3 coding DNA: TGTGCCAGCTGGGGGAACACTGAAGCTTTCTTT. Translating gives CASWGNTEAFF.

V and J are TRBV7-9 and TRBJ1-1; 7 nucleotides align to TRBD1. The length of the CDR3 is 16 residues. With 5 bases clipped from V and 0 bases from J, the junction kept 9 bases outside the gene matches. CDR1 is SEHNR and CDR2 is FQNEAQ in the germline V gene (reference sequence). CDR3 nucleotide sequence: TGTGCCAGCAGCCAACGACAGGGATTGATGAACACTGAAGCTTTCTTT. Protein product: CASSQRQGLMNTEAFF.

The sample holds one count of this clone. This chain connects TRBV4-3 to TRBJ1-2; possibly TRBD1 for D (5 bases). V lost 2 bases, J lost 6 bases, and 22 bases lay in between. The CDR3 sequence is 17 residues long. CDR1 is LGHNA and CDR2 is YSLEER in the germline V gene. Written as DNA, the CDR3 is TGCGCCAGCAGCCAACTTAGATCGACAGAAGTTAAAAATGGCTACACCTTC. The encoded protein is CASSQLRSTEVKNGYTF.

CDR3 bases: TGTGCCAGCAGTTACAGGGGACGCGAGCAGTTCTTC. It codes for CASSYRGREQFF. The genes are TRBV2 and TRBJ2-1; 7 nucleotides match TRBD1. This CDR3 has 12 residues. CDR1 is SNHLY and CDR2 is FYNNEI in the germline V gene. Trimming took 5 bases from V and 10 from J; bases not matched to a gene: 5.

This chain uses TRBV14 with TRBJ2-5; TRBD2 might be the D (6 bases). The CDR3 has 11 residues. Trimming removed 5 bases at V and 12 bases at J, with 13 bases between. CDR1 and CDR2 (germline): SGHDN, FVKESK. The CDR3 nucleotides read TGTGCCAGCAGCGCGGGGCAGGCTGAGTACTTC. As protein: CASSAGQAEYF.

V and J are TRBV7-2 and TRBJ2-1; 8 nucleotides agree with TRBD1. With V trimmed by 5 bases and J by 10 bases, 10 bases remained unmatched. Germline V gene lookup returns CDR1 SGHTA and CDR2 FQGNSA. The CDR3 has 14 residues. In DNA form, the CDR3 reads TGTGCCAGCAGCAGACGACAGGGGCTGGGCGAGCAGTTCTTC. Translating gives CASSRRQGLGEQFF.

This clone was picked up one time. The chain is built from TRBV6-5 and TRBJ2-1, with a tentative D call TRBD2 (7 bases). Trimming took 6 bases from V and 9 from J, leaving 21 bases between them. CDR3 length: 15 amino acids. Germline V gene sequence: CDR1 MNHEY, CDR2 SVGAGI. CDR3 nucleotides: TGTGCCAGCAGCTTGACTAGTGGGGGGGCCTTTGAGCAGTTCTTC. Translating gives CASSLTSGGAFEQFF.

The genes are TRBV28 and TRBJ2-3, with 9 bases identical to TRBD2. V was clipped by 6 bases and J by 1 base; unmatched bases: 11. The CDR3 runs 17 residues. The germline gives CDR1 MDHEN, CDR2 SYDVKM. CDR3: CASSPASGGPGTDTQYF. The CDR3 region has the DNA TGTGCCAGCAGCCCCGCCAGCGGGGGGCCTGGCACAGATACGCAGTATTTT.

The V call is TRBV10-1, the J call TRBJ2-5; D tentatively fits TRBD1 or TRBD2 (6 bases each). The V end lost 0 bases, the J end lost 3 bases, and 20 bases lay between the germline ends. Germline CDR1 reads WNHNN; CDR2 reads SYGVQD (reference sequence). The CDR3 contains 18 residues. This chain's CDR3 is CASSESPGEWGAKETQYF. DNA of the CDR3: TGCGCCAGCAGTGAGTCGCCCGGGGAATGGGGGGCGAAAGAGACCCAGTACTTC.

The chain joins TRBV7-3 to TRBJ2-6; TRBD1 matches at 8 bases. The V gene end was trimmed by 5 bases and the J gene end by 1 base; junction bases not matched to a gene: 10. CDR3 length: 18 residues. The germline CDR1 and CDR2 sequences are SGHTA and FQGTGA. CDR3 nucleotides: TGTGCCAGCAGCCTCCTGGCAGGGGGCTTATCTGGGGCCAACGTCCTGACTTTC. As protein: CASSLLAGGLSGANVLTF.

V usage is TRBV4-3 and J usage is TRBJ1-2; D unclear. The CDR3 covers 15 residues. With 0 bases removed from V and 8 bases from J, the gap between germline ends came to 16 bases. Germline loops: CDR1 LGHNA, CDR2 YSLEER. The CDR3 nucleotides are TGCGCCAGCAGCCAAGATCATCCCATTCTTTTAGGCTACACCTTC. Residues: CASSQDHPILLGYTF.

The V call is TRBV4-2, the J call TRBJ1-2; D is undetermined. Per the germline V gene, CDR1 is LGHNA and CDR2 is YNFKEQ. Trimming shortened V by 0 bases and J by 6 bases, and 20 bases separated the two germline ends. The CDR3 loop spans 17 amino acids. The CDR3 DNA reads TGTGCCAGCAGCCAAGAAGGGAGGCCCTCGGGAAAGGATGGCTACACCTTC. Protein sequence: CASSQEGRPSGKDGYTF.

This clone was recorded only once. J is TRBJ2-7 and V is TRBV18; D is possibly TRBD1 (6 bases). CDR1 and CDR2 from the germline V gene are KGHSH and LQKENI. This CDR3 has 14 amino acids. V lost 6 bases to trimming and J lost 3 bases, with 15 bases between them. Here the CDR3 reads CASSSQGVGYEQYF. The CDR3 DNA follows: TGTGCCAGCTCCTCACAGGGTGTCGGCTACGAGCAGTACTTC.

The V gene is TRBV5-1, the J gene TRBJ2-7; D unresolved. The CDR3 loop spans 14 amino acids. Trimming pared 2 bases from V and 2 bases from J, leaving 11 bases between. Per germline, CDR1 SGHRS and CDR2 YFSETQ. CDR3 in amino acids: CASSFSSHTYEQYF. The CDR3 nucleotides read TGCGCCAGCAGCTTTTCTTCGCACACCTACGAGCAGTACTTC.

This chain links TRBV4-2 with TRBJ2-7; the match to TRBD1 covers 7 bases. The CDR3 runs to 15 residues. V shed 1 base, J shed 4 bases, and the junction held 7 bases outside the gene matches. Germline assignment: CDR1 LGHNA and CDR2 YNFKEQ. The CDR3 region is CASSQGPGQSYEQYF. CDR3 bases: TGTGCCAGCAGCCAAGGCCCGGGACAGTCATACGAGCAGTACTTC.

The rearrangement uses TRBV9 and TRBJ1-6; no firm D call. CDR1 and CDR2 from the germline V gene are SGDLS and YYNGEE. The CDR3 is 14 amino acids. The V gene lost 4 bases and the J gene lost 9 bases, with 14 bases spanning the gap. The CDR3 region has the DNA TGTGCCAGCAGCTCAAGTGAAATGGGTTCACCCCTCCACTTT. Translated, it gives CASSSSEMGSPLHF.

This sequence joins TRBV12-5 and TRBJ1-1, with D hard to call. Germline V gene lookup returns CDR1 LGHNT and CDR2 FRNRAP. Trimming stripped 1 base from V and 2 bases from J, with 14 bases between. This CDR3 contains 16 residues. CDR3 amino acids: CASGLDEPGINTEAFF. CDR3 bases: TGTGCTAGTGGTTTGGACGAACCTGGGATTAACACTGAAGCTTTCTTT.

The CDR3 is CASSRASSTDTQYF. The CDR3 DNA sequence: TGTGCCAGCTCCCGCGCATCCAGCACAGATACGCAGTATTTT. This chain connects TRBV18 to TRBJ2-3; D remains ambiguous. CDR3 length: 14 amino acids. Germline V gives CDR1 KGHSH, CDR2 LQKENI. The V and J ends lost 6 bases and 0 bases respectively, with 10 bases between them.

CDR3 in amino acids: CASSPNVGAPTEQYF. The CDR3 nucleotides are TGTGCCAGCAGCCCAAACGTGGGGGCCCCTACTGAGCAGTACTTC. The chain is built from TRBV7-3 and TRBJ2-7; TRBD1 might be the D (6 bases). V was shortened by 5 bases and J by 7 bases, with 21 bases between the two germline ends. Per the germline V gene, CDR1 is SGHTA and CDR2 is FQGTGA. The CDR3 has 15 amino acids.

The chain recombines TRBV5-5 with TRBJ2-2, with D unclear. Germline CDR1 reads SGHKS; CDR2 reads YYEKEE (reference sequence). The CDR3 runs 13 residues. Trimming removed 0 bases at V and 6 bases at J, with 6 bases between. The CDR3 region has the DNA TGTGCCAGCAGCTTGGGGGCGGCCGGGGAGCTGTTTTTT. It codes for CASSLGAAGELFF.

In DNA form, the CDR3 reads TGCGCCAGCAGCTTGGGGGGCGTCTCCCCAGCCTTTAACTATGGCTACACCTTC. Protein product: CASSLGGVSPAFNYGYTF. The chain joins TRBV5-1 to TRBJ1-2; D might be TRBD1 (5 bases). The germline V gene encodes CDR1 SGHRS and CDR2 YFSETQ. The V gene lost 0 bases and the J gene lost 1 base, with 19 bases spanning the gap. This CDR3 is 18 amino acids long. The whole variable domain, remainder taken from reference TRBV5-1 and TRBJ1-2, is KAGVTQTPRYLIKTRGQQVTLSCSPISGHRSVSWYQQTPGQGLQFLFEYFSETQRNKGNFPGRFSGRQFSNSRSEMNVSTLELGDSALYLCASSLGGVSPAFNYGYTFGSGTRLTVV.

There are a few counts of this clone. V gene TRBV19 combines with J gene TRBJ1-5, with D possibly being TRBD1 (5 bases). Germline loops: CDR1 LNHDA, CDR2 SQIVND (reference sequence). The CDR3 is 13 amino acids. The V end was cut by 5 bases, the J end by 6 bases, with 11 bases between. The CDR3 DNA follows: TGTGCCAGTAGTCCGGGACTGTTTCAGCCCCAGCATTTT. Encoded protein: CASSPGLFQPQHF.

V gene TRBV7-3 combines with J gene TRBJ1-4; D remains unclear. Germline V gives CDR1 SGHTA, CDR2 FQGTGA. The CDR3 has 14 amino acids. Trimming cost V 2 bases and J 3 bases, with 7 bases left between them. As DNA, the CDR3 is TGTGCCAGCAGCTTACGGGCGGCTAATGAAAAACTGTTTTTT. This translates into CASSLRAANEKLFF.

This chain links TRBV5-1 with TRBJ2-7; 11 bases are shared with TRBD1. The germline CDR1 and CDR2 sequences are SGHRS and YFSETQ. J gave up 5 bases and V 0 bases, and 7 bases lay outside the gene matches. There are 16 residues in the CDR3. CDR3: CASSLVRTGGLDEQYF. For the CDR3, the DNA is TGCGCCAGCAGCTTGGTCCGGACAGGGGGCCTCGACGAGCAGTACTTC.

CDR3 coding DNA: TGTGCCATCAGTGACCTCTTAGGCAACTATGGCTACACCTTC. Residues: CAISDLLGNYGYTF. J is TRBJ1-2 and V is TRBV10-3; D not resolved. Between the trimmed V and J ends, which lost 3 bases and 2 bases, there was a span of 10 bases. The CDR3 sequence is 14 residues long. Germline V gene lookup returns CDR1 ENHRY and CDR2 SYGVKD.

The chain joins TRBV6-5 to TRBJ1-4, with D perhaps matching TRBD1 (5 bases). Germline V CDR1 and CDR2: MNHEY, SVGAGI. The CDR3 is made up of 12 amino acids. The ends were cut back, 5 bases at V and 11 bases at J, with 12 bases in the middle. The CDR3 DNA follows: TGTGCCAGCAGTGAATGGGAGGGGAAACTGTTTTTT. Translation: CASSEWEGKLFF.

The gene calls are TRBV5-1 and TRBJ1-1, with D perhaps matching TRBD1 (6 bases). Trimming removed 0 bases at V and 3 bases at J, with 18 bases between. Germline V lookup: CDR1 SGHRS, CDR2 YFSETQ. CDR3 size: 17 residues. CDR3 in amino acids: CASSLVLGAEADTEAFF. CDR3 nucleotides: TGCGCCAGCAGCTTGGTTCTGGGGGCGGAGGCGGACACTGAAGCTTTCTTT.

The rearrangement links TRBV2 to TRBJ1-6; tentatively, D is TRBD1 (6 bases). Germline assignment: CDR1 SNHLY and CDR2 FYNNEI. The CDR3 consists of 13 residues. V lost 6 bases, J lost 7 bases, and 10 bases lay in between. The CDR3 loop reads CASRRGDNSPLHF. The CDR3 coding sequence is TGTGCCAGCAGGAGGGGGGACAATTCACCCCTCCACTTT.

This rearrangement joins TRBV7-9 to TRBJ1-4; 10 bases agree with TRBD1. This CDR3 region has 14 residues. Germline V gene lookup returns CDR1 SEHNR and CDR2 FQNEAQ (reference sequence). The J segment lost 5 bases and the V segment lost 5 bases, leaving 2 bases of the junction unmatched. The CDR3: CASSRGQGNEKLFF. The CDR3 DNA reads TGTGCCAGCAGCCGGGGACAGGGGAATGAAAAACTGTTTTTT.

The V gene is TRBV28, the J gene TRBJ1-2; 10 nucleotides agree with TRBD1. This CDR3 is built from 17 residues. Trimming at V came to 5 bases and at J to 4 bases, leaving 13 bases not matched to a gene. Germline CDR1 reads MDHEN; CDR2 reads SYDVKM. The DNA for the CDR3 is TGTGCCAGCAGTACCCCAACCGGGACAGGGGACGTCTATGGCTACACCTTC. This translates into CASSTPTGTGDVYGYTF.